These 19 T cell receptor beta chains were all obtained from the same sample, sequenced in a study of T cell responses to AZD1222 COVID-19 vaccine. Profiling relied on immunoSEQ multiplex PCR, and the TCRdb table lists in-frame clones only, not all of them. This sample carries under 200,000 clones, about 92% of them seen once, and the ten largest clones take around 3.8%. The source material was peripheral blood, sampled on day 0 of AZD1222 vaccination. All receptors come from an adult in good health.

This clone was seen once. The genes are TRBV5-1 and TRBJ2-1, with D perhaps TRBD1 (6 bases). The germline V gene encodes CDR1 SGHRS and CDR2 YFSETQ. The CDR3 spans 16 residues. V was trimmed by 2 bases and J by 5 bases, leaving 17 bases between them. The CDR3 loop is CASSFDGQPPDNEQFF. The CDR3 DNA is TGCGCCAGCAGCTTCGATGGACAGCCCCCGGACAATGAGCAGTTCTTC.

The sample holds one count of this clone. The CDR3 loop reads CASSLGRANYGYTF. The CDR3 DNA reads as TGTGCCAGCAGTTTAGGCAGGGCTAACTATGGCTACACCTTC. The chain uses TRBV28 and TRBJ1-2; tentatively, D is TRBD1 (5 bases). CDR3 length: 14 residues. Trimming removed 2 bases from V and 0 bases from J, with 7 bases in between. Germline V gene sequence: CDR1 MDHEN, CDR2 SYDVKM.

This chain connects TRBV19 to TRBJ2-7; weak D call: TRBD2 (5 bases). This CDR3 has 14 amino acids. V was cut by 7 bases and J by 2 bases, with 15 bases left in between. Germline V gene data show CDR1 as LNHDA and CDR2 as SQIVND (reference sequence). The CDR3 bases are TGTGCCAGTATGAGGGCAGCCGATACCTACGAGCAGTACTTC. Its translation is CASMRAADTYEQYF.

This chain links TRBV18 with TRBJ1-5; 9 bases match TRBD1. With V trimmed by 1 base and J by 6 bases, 4 bases remained unmatched. The CDR3 is made up of 15 amino acids. Germline CDR1 KGHSH, CDR2 LQKENI. DNA of the CDR3: TGTGCCAGCTCACCACTGGGGACAGGGTCTCAGCCCCAGCATTTT. Its translation: CASSPLGTGSQPQHF.

In DNA, the CDR3 is TGTGCCACCAGCAGAGAATGGACAGGGTCGGCGTCAAGAACTGAAGCTTTCTTT. Translated: CATSREWTGSASRTEAFF. V and J are TRBV15 and TRBJ1-1; TRBD1 agrees at 8 bases. Germline CDR1 and CDR2: LNHNV and YYDKDF (reference sequence). The CDR3 sequence is 18 residues long. The ends lost 0 bases at V and 5 bases at J; junction bases unmatched: 14.

V usage is TRBV11-3 and J usage is TRBJ2-3, with a possible D match to TRBD1 (5 bases). CDR1 and CDR2 (germline): SGHNT, YENEEA. Trimming pared 5 bases from V and 3 bases from J, leaving 18 bases between. CDR3 length: 16 residues. The CDR3 protein is CASSLGAWGRTDTQYF. The CDR3 coding sequence is TGTGCCAGCAGCCTTGGAGCCTGGGGCCGAACAGATACGCAGTATTTT.

V and J are TRBV6-5 and TRBJ1-5; a possible D gene is TRBD1 (6 bases). V was trimmed by 8 bases and J by 5 bases, leaving 10 bases between them. The V gene's germline CDR1 is MNHEY and CDR2 SVGAGI. The CDR3 has 12 residues. Here the CDR3 reads CASGGPDQPQHF. The CDR3 DNA reads as TGTGCCAGCGGGGGGCCTGATCAGCCCCAGCATTTT.

This sequence joins TRBV10-1 and TRBJ1-1; perhaps TRBD1 as D (6 bases). Germline V lookup: CDR1 WNHNN, CDR2 SYGVQD (reference sequence). The CDR3 extends over 13 amino acids. Trimming left V 5 bases short and J 11 bases short, with 18 bases between. The CDR3 here is CASSPGQSVLAFF. CDR3 DNA: TGCGCCAGCAGTCCCGGACAGTCCGTCCTTGCTTTCTTT.

J is TRBJ2-2 and V is TRBV7-6; 7 bases match TRBD2. CDR3 length: 15 residues. V trimming: 9 bases; J trimming: 2 bases; junction bases outside the gene matches: 9. Germline V CDR1 and CDR2: SGHVS, FNYEAQ. The CDR3 spells CASGGTTINTGELFF. The CDR3 DNA sequence: TGTGCCAGTGGCGGGACTACTATAAACACCGGGGAGCTGTTTTTT. The entire variable domain, with the rest obtained from reference TRBV7-6 and TRBJ2-2, is as follows: GAGVSQSPRYKVTKRGQDVALRCDPISGHVSLYWYRQALGQGPEFLTYFNYEAQQDKSGLPNDRFSAERPEGSISTLTIQRTEQRDSAMYRCASGGTTINTGELFFGEGSRLTVL.

V is TRBV19 and J is TRBJ1-5, with 10 bases matching TRBD1. This CDR3 has 15 residues. CDR1 and CDR2 from the germline V gene are LNHDA and SQIVND (reference sequence). V lost 3 bases and J lost 4; bases outside the gene matches: 3. CDR3 nucleotide sequence: TGTGCCAGTAGTATGGACAGGGGGAGTAATCAGCCCCAGCATTTT. Amino acid sequence: CASSMDRGSNQPQHF.

The rearrangement uses TRBV14 and TRBJ2-7, with 8 bases identical to TRBD1. The CDR3 length is 13 residues. Germline assignment: CDR1 SGHDN and CDR2 FVKESK. J was trimmed by 6 bases and V by 5 bases; bases with no gene match: 6. CDR3 DNA sequence: TGTGCCAGCAGCTACCGGACAGGGAGCGAGCAGTACTTC. It codes for CASSYRTGSEQYF.

The chain recombines TRBV27 with TRBJ1-1; 7 positions agree with TRBD1. The V and J ends lost 7 bases and 5 bases, in that order; junction bases with no gene match: 16. In germline, CDR1 is MNHEY, CDR2 SMNVEV (reference sequence). This CDR3 is 16 amino acids long. The CDR3 sequence is CASNPWGGQGVTEAFF. The CDR3 DNA reads as TGTGCCAGCAACCCATGGGGGGGCCAGGGGGTTACTGAAGCTTTCTTT.

As regards this clone: The sample holds other DNA sequences that translate to the same CDR3. The chain is built from TRBV5-1 and TRBJ2-3; D is unresolved. Germline CDR1 SGHRS, CDR2 YFSETQ. Trimming pared 0 bases from V and 3 bases from J, leaving 5 bases between. CDR3 length: 13 residues. The CDR3 nucleotides are TGCGCCAGCAGCTTGGGAGGAACAGATACGCAGTATTTT. The encoded protein is CASSLGGTDTQYF. Supplemented by reference TRBV5-1 and TRBJ2-3, the full variable domain reads KAGVTQTPRYLIKTRGQQVTLSCSPISGHRSVSWYQQTPGQGLQFLFEYFSETQRNKGNFPGRFSGRQFSNSRSEMNVSTLELGDSALYLCASSLGGTDTQYFGPGTRLTVL.

The V gene is TRBV3-1 (or the pseudogene TRBV3-2), the J gene TRBJ2-5; D assignment may be TRBD1 or TRBD2 (6 bases each). This CDR3 has 15 amino acids. V was clipped by 2 bases and J by 4 bases, with 14 bases between them. The germline V gene encodes CDR1 LGHDT and CDR2 YNNKEL (reference sequence). The DNA for the CDR3 is TGTGCCAGCAGCCAAAACATTGGGGGGCCAGAGACCCAGTACTTC. This sequence encodes CASSQNIGGPETQYF.

V usage is TRBV10-1 and J usage is TRBJ2-1; 9 bases align to TRBD2. V trimming: 10 bases; J trimming: 0 bases; junction bases outside the gene matches: 7. In germline, CDR1 is WNHNN, CDR2 SYGVQD (reference sequence). CDR3 size: 15 residues. The CDR3 sequence: CATRLAGASYNEQFF. CDR3 nucleotides: TGCGCCACCCGCTTAGCGGGAGCCTCCTACAATGAGCAGTTCTTC.

The CDR3 protein is CASSQAPGQDLYEQYF. CDR3 DNA: TGCGCCAGCAGCCAAGCTCCGGGACAGGACCTCTACGAGCAGTACTTC. The chain carries TRBV4-1 and TRBJ2-7; 8 nucleotides align to TRBD1. The CDR3 runs to 16 residues. CDR1 and CDR2 from the germline V gene are MGHRA and YSYEKL. The V and J ends lost 1 base and 3 bases, in that order; junction bases with no gene match: 8.

The gene calls are TRBV4-1 and TRBJ1-1; 9 bases are shared with TRBD1. The V gene's germline CDR1 is MGHRA and CDR2 YSYEKL. Trimming removed 4 bases from V and 1 base from J; junction bases left unmatched: 10. The CDR3 covers 17 residues. The CDR3 nucleotides are TGCGCCAGCAGCCCCGGGACAGGGAAGCAGAAGAACACTGAAGCTTTCTTT. Protein sequence: CASSPGTGKQKNTEAFF.

V is TRBV15 and J is TRBJ1-1, with D maybe TRBD1 (5 bases). With 0 bases removed from V and 0 bases from J, the gap between germline ends came to 14 bases. CDR3 length: 17 amino acids. Germline loops: CDR1 LNHNV, CDR2 YYDKDF (reference sequence). The CDR3 nucleotides read TGTGCCACCAGCAGAGATCCCCCGGGGGTGCTGAACACTGAAGCTTTCTTT. It encodes CATSRDPPGVLNTEAFF.

V usage is TRBV15 and J usage is TRBJ1-5; possibly TRBD1 for D (5 bases). This CDR3 has 16 amino acids. Germline CDR1 reads LNHNV; CDR2 reads YYDKDF (reference sequence). With 6 bases removed from V and 6 bases from J, the gap between germline ends came to 21 bases. CDR3 nucleotide sequence: TGTGCCACCAGGAAGAGGGGCAGTAACCTTCTTCAGCCCCAGCATTTT. Protein sequence: CATRKRGSNLLQPQHF.